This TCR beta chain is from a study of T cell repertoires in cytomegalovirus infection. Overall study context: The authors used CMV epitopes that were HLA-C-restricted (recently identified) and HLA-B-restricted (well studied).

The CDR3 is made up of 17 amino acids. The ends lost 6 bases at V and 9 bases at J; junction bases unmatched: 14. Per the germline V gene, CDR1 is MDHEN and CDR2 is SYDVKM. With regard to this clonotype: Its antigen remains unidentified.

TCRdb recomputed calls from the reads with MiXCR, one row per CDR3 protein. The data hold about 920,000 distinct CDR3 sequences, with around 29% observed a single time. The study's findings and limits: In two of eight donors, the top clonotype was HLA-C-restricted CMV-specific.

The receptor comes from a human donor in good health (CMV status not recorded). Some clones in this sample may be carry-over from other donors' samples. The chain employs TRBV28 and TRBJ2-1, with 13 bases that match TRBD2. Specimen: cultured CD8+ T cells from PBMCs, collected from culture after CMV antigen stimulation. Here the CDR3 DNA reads TGTGCCAGCAGCCACTCTACTAGCGGGGGGGCAGACGGTGAGCAGTTCTTC. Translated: CASSHSTSGGADGEQFF.